Here is one TCR beta chain with its context. One end of the junction is discordant with germline, which a read error may explain. Other nucleotide sequences in the sample specify the same CDR3. This sample was taken from a study of cytomegalovirus exposure and HLA in healthy donors. The donors comprised healthy bone marrow donors. The CDR3 length is 14 residues. The germline gives CDR1 MNHEY, CDR2 SMNVEV (reference sequence). 60 Vbeta and 13 Jbeta primers were used in PCR. Some clones are missing from TCRdb's copy, which holds only in-frame ones; the method was immunoSEQ multiplex PCR. The table for this sample gives tens of thousands of clones.

This chain joins TRBV27 and TRBJ1-1; tentatively, D is TRBD1 (5 bases). The sequenced sample was PBMCs. The sequence came from a woman in her 40s in good health and CMV-seropositive. The CDR3 DNA follows: TGTGCCAGCAGTTTATCGGGAGGGGCCACTGAAGCGTTCTTT. This gives the protein CASSLSGGATEAFF.